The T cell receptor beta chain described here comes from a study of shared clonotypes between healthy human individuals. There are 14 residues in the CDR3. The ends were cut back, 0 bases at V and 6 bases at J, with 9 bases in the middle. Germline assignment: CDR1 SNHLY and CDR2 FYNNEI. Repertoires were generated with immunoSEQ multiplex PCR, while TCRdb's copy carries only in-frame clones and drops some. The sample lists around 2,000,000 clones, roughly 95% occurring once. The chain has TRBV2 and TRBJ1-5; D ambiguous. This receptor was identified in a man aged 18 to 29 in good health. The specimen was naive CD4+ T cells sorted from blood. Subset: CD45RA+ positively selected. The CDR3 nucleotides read TGTGCCAGCAGTGAAGCGGTAAGGGCTCAGCCCCAGCATTTT. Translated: CASSEAVRAQPQHF. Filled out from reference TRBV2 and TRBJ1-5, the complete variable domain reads EPEVTQTPSHQVTQMGQEVILRCVPISNHLYFYWYRQILGQKVEFLVSFYNNEISEKSEIFDDQFSVERPDGSNFTLKIRSTKLEDSAMYFCASSEAVRAQPQHFGDGTRLSIL.